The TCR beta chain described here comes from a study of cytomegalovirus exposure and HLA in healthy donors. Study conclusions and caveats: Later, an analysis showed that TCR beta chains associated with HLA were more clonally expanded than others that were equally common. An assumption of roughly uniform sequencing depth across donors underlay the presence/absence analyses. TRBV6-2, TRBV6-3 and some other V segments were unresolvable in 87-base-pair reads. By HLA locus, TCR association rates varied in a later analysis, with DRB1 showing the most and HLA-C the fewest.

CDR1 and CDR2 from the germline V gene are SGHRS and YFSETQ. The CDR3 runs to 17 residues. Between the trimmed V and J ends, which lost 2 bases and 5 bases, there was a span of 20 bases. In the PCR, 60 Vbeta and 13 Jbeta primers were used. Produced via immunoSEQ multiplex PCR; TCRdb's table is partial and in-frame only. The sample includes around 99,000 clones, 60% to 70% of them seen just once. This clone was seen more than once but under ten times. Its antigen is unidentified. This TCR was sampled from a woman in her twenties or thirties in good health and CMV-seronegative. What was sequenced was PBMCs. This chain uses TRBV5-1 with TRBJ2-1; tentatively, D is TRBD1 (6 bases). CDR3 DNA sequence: TGCGCCAGCAGCTTAGGGGCCCGGGGCAGGGGAAACAATGAGCAGTTCTTC. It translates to CASSLGARGRGNNEQFF.